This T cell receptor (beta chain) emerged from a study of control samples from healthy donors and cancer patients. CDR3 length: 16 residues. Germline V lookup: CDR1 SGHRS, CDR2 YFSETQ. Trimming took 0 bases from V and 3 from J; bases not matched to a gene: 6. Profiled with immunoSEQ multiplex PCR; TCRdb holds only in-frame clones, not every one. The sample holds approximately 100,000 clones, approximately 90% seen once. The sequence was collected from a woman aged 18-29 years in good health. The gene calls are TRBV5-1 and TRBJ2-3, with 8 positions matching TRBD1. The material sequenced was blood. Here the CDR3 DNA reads TGCGCCAGCAGCTTGGCCCGGACAGGGTTAACAGATACGCAGTATTTT. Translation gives CASSLARTGLTDTQYF.